Following are 10 T cell receptor beta chains from one sample sequenced in a study of shared clonotypes between healthy human individuals. Profiling relied on immunoSEQ multiplex PCR, and the TCRdb table lists in-frame clones only, not all of them. The table has 2 million to 2.5 million clones, 85% to 95% seen once. Input material: naive CD4+ T cells from PBMCs. Documented subset: CD45RA+ positively selected. These receptors all stem from a man between 18 and 35 years old in good health. Some clones in this sample may be carry-over from other donors' samples.

Comment on this clone: An end of the junction differs from the germline gene, which may be a read error. The J gene is TRBJ2-1, the V gene TRBV5-1; D gene unclear. Germline V CDR1 and CDR2: SGHRS, YFSETQ. CDR3 length: 15 amino acids. CDR3 DNA: TGCGCCAGCAGCTCCAATTTACCCCACATCAATCAGCAGTTCTTC. This encodes CASSSNLPHINQQFF.

The rearrangement joins TRBV2 to TRBJ2-7; 13 bases line up with TRBD2. The CDR3 totals 15 residues. Trimming cost V 8 bases and J 7 bases; bases outside gene matches: 11. Germline values: CDR1 SNHLY, CDR2 FYNNEI. The DNA for the CDR3 is TGTGCCAGCGGCCCCACTAGCGGGAGGGCTTCGGAGCAGTACTTC. Translation gives CASGPTSGRASEQYF.

V is TRBV28 and J is TRBJ2-3, with TRBD2 matching 9 bases. V dropped 3 bases and J dropped 4; count of bases not matched to a gene: 11. The germline gives CDR1 MDHEN, CDR2 SYDVKM. The CDR3 consists of 17 residues. The chain's CDR3 is CASSFGSASGNPDTQYF. The CDR3 coding sequence is TGTGCCAGCAGTTTCGGTTCTGCTAGCGGGAACCCAGATACGCAGTATTTT. The variable domain in full, with the rest retrieved from reference TRBV28 and TRBJ2-3, is DVKVTQSSRYLVKRTGEKVFLECVQDMDHENMFWYRQDPGLGLRLIYFSYDVKMKEKGDIPEGYSVSREKKERFSLILESASTNQTSMYLCASSFGSASGNPDTQYFGPGTRLTVL.

As for this clone: The identical CDR3 is also encoded by other nucleotide sequences in the sample. The chain couples TRBV2 to TRBJ2-3; D unresolved. Germline lookup yields CDR1 SNHLY and CDR2 FYNNEI. Trimming cost V 3 bases and J 5 bases, with 3 bases left between them. This CDR3 has 11 residues. CDR3 in amino acids: CASSERDTQYF. In nucleotides, the CDR3 is TGTGCCAGCAGTGAGAGAGATACGCAGTATTTT.

The chain couples TRBV5-1 to TRBJ2-2; no firm D call. V was pared by 2 bases and J by 1 base, with 12 bases between. Germline lookup yields CDR1 SGHRS and CDR2 YFSETQ. This CDR3 spans 16 amino acids. The CDR3 here is CASSFGLGMNTGELFF. In nucleotides, the CDR3 is TGCGCCAGCAGCTTCGGGCTAGGGATGAACACCGGGGAGCTGTTTTTT. Full variable domain (remainder filled in from reference TRBV5-1 and TRBJ2-2): KAGVTQTPRYLIKTRGQQVTLSCSPISGHRSVSWYQQTPGQGLQFLFEYFSETQRNKGNFPGRFSGRQFSNSRSEMNVSTLELGDSALYLCASSFGLGMNTGELFFGEGSRLTVL.

The CDR3 spells CASSFYLGVPYNEQFF. CDR3 sequence (DNA): TGTGCCAGCAGCTTCTATCTGGGAGTACCCTACAATGAGCAGTTCTTC. The chain recombines TRBV7-6 with TRBJ2-1, with D possibly matching TRBD2 (5 bases). Germline CDR1 and CDR2: SGHVS and FNYEAQ. The CDR3 length is 16 residues. V was clipped by 3 bases and J by 2 bases, with 14 bases between them.

Points on this clone: One junction end does not reproduce the germline sequence, and a read error may be involved. The chain uses TRBV7-3 and TRBJ2-1; D gene uncertain. Germline V gene lookup returns CDR1 SGHTA and CDR2 FQGTGA. The CDR3 sequence is 13 residues long. The DNA of the CDR3 is TGTGCCAGCAGCTTAGGCTCCCACAATGAGCAGTTCTTC. Its protein is CASSLGSHNEQFF.

V usage is TRBV5-5 and J usage is TRBJ1-1; 10 nucleotides line up with TRBD1. Germline CDR1 reads SGHKS; CDR2 reads YYEKEE (reference sequence). There are 13 residues in the CDR3. V shed 5 bases and J 12 bases; nucleotides not matched to a gene: 10. The CDR3 loop reads CASSIAKGQGTFF. CDR3 sequence (DNA): TGTGCCAGCAGTATAGCGAAGGGACAGGGGACTTTCTTT.

The chain has TRBV4-2 and TRBJ2-3; D unresolved. Trimming removed 6 bases at V and 2 bases at J, with 9 bases between. Germline CDR1 LGHNA, CDR2 YNFKEQ. The CDR3 is made up of 13 amino acids. The CDR3 coding sequence is TGTGCCAGCAGTCCGCTAGACACAGATACGCAGTATTTT. Protein: CASSPLDTDTQYF.

Comment on this clone: This CDR3 is also generated by other DNA sequences in the sample. The V call is TRBV29-1, the J call TRBJ2-1; 8 nucleotides match TRBD2. V dropped 3 bases and J dropped 3; count of bases not matched to a gene: 1. This CDR3 spans 13 amino acids. Germline CDR1 is SQVTM and CDR2 is ANQGSEA. DNA for the CDR3: TGCAGCGTTGATCTAGCGGGCTACAATGAGCAGTTCTTC. Translation: CSVDLAGYNEQFF.